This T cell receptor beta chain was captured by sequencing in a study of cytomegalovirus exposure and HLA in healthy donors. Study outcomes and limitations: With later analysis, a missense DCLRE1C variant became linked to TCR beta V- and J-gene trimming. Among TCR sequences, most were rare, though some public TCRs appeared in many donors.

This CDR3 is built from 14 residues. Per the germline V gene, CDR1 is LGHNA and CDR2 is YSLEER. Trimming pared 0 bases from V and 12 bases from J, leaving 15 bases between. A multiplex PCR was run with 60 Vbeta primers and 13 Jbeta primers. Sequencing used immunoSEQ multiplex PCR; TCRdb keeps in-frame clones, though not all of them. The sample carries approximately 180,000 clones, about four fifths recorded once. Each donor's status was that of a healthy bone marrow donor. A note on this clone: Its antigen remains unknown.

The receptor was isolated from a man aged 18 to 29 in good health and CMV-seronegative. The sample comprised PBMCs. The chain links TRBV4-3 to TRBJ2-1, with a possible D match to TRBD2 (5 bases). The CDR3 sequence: CASSQEAAEVGQFF. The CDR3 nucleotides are TGCGCCAGCAGCCAAGAAGCGGCAGAGGTAGGGCAGTTCTTC.